A selection of T cell receptor beta chains follows, all from one sample in a study of blood T cell repertoires in COVID-19. Clones were read by immunoSEQ multiplex PCR, and TCRdb kept only the in-frame ones, dropping some. The table has around 250,000 clones, roughly 85% seen once; the top ten hold about 5%. Material for sequencing was peripheral blood. The receptor source for this set is a man between 60 and 70 years old who had recovered from COVID-19. Both conserved end residues are part of each CDR3. The order of the fields is CDR3 length, D gene, clone size, J gene, V gene, CDR3 DNA, CDR3 protein. D genes are given only for firm matches. Size is stated for part of the rows, as once, few or many counts, or as a class when the clone is expanded.

CDR3 length: 16
D gene: -
clone size: -
J gene: TRBJ2-1
V gene: TRBV7-7
CDR3 DNA: TGTGCTAGCAGCCCCGACAGGCCCAGAATGAACAATGAGCAGTTCTTC
CDR3 protein: CASSPDRPRMNNEQFF

CDR3 length: 15
D gene: TRBD1
clone size: -
J gene: TRBJ1-5
V gene: TRBV19
CDR3 DNA: TGTGCCAGTAGCACAGGGGGCGGTTTCAATCAGCCCCAGCATTTT
CDR3 protein: CASSTGGGFNQPQHF

CDR3 length: 12
D gene: -
clone size: -
J gene: TRBJ2-2
V gene: TRBV19
CDR3 DNA: TGTGCCAGTACCCGACAGACCGGGGAGCTGTTTTTT
CDR3 protein: CASTRQTGELFF

CDR3 length: 18
D gene: -
clone size: -
J gene: TRBJ1-2
V gene: TRBV30
CDR3 DNA: TGTGCCTGGAGCGGGACATGGGGCCGCCCAGGCCCAAACTATGGCTACACCTTC
CDR3 protein: CAWSGTWGRPGPNYGYTF

CDR3 length: 12
D gene: -
clone size: few
J gene: TRBJ2-2
V gene: TRBV30
CDR3 DNA: TGTGCCTGGAGTGCTAGCTACGGGGAGCTGTTTTTT
CDR3 protein: CAWSASYGELFF

CDR3 length: 18
D gene: TRBD1
clone size: few
J gene: TRBJ2-5
V gene: TRBV12-5
CDR3 DNA: TGTGCTAGTGGTTTGTGCGTTAGAGGAGACAGGGGCAGAGAGACCCAGTACTTC
CDR3 protein: CASGLCVRGDRGRETQYF

CDR3 length: 14
D gene: TRBD2
clone size: -
J gene: TRBJ2-3
V gene: TRBV29-1
CDR3 DNA: TGCAGCGTAACCGGGACTAGCGGCCCCGATACGCAGTATTTT
CDR3 protein: CSVTGTSGPDTQYF

CDR3 length: 14
D gene: -
clone size: few
J gene: TRBJ2-1
V gene: TRBV10-2
CDR3 DNA: TGCGCCAGCGCAGACAGACTCTGGTACAATGAGCAGTTCTTC
CDR3 protein: CASADRLWYNEQFF

CDR3 length: 16
D gene: TRBD1
clone size: -
J gene: TRBJ1-2
V gene: TRBV28
CDR3 DNA: TGTGCCATCCGAGGAACGACAGGGGCCACCCTCTATGGCTACACCTTC
CDR3 protein: CAIRGTTGATLYGYTF

CDR3 length: 14
D gene: TRBD1
clone size: -
J gene: TRBJ1-5
V gene: TRBV19
CDR3 DNA: TGTGCCAGTGGGGGGCAGGGGGGCAATCAGCCCCAGCATTTT
CDR3 protein: CASGGQGGNQPQHF

CDR3 length: 14
D gene: -
clone size: few
J gene: TRBJ1-6
V gene: TRBV7-2
CDR3 DNA: TGTGCCAGCAGCTTCGGCGGCTATAATTCACCCCTCCACTTT
CDR3 protein: CASSFGGYNSPLHF

CDR3 length: 17
D gene: TRBD1
clone size: once
J gene: TRBJ1-4
V gene: TRBV5-1
CDR3 DNA: TGCGCCAGCAGCTTCACCCCCGGACAGGGCATGAATGAAAAACTGTTTTTT
CDR3 protein: CASSFTPGQGMNEKLFF

CDR3 length: 13
D gene: -
clone size: -
J gene: TRBJ2-1
V gene: TRBV5-4
CDR3 DNA: TGTGCCAGCAGCTTGCCCCATGACAATGAGCAGTTCTTC
CDR3 protein: CASSLPHDNEQFF

CDR3 length: 13
D gene: -
clone size: -
J gene: TRBJ2-7
V gene: TRBV21-1
CDR3 DNA: TGTGCCAGCAGGACTCAGAGGCGCTACGAGCAGTACTTC
CDR3 protein: CASRTQRRYEQYF

CDR3 length: 12
D gene: -
clone size: few
J gene: TRBJ1-4
V gene: TRBV3-1/TRBV3-2
CDR3 DNA: TGTGCCAGCAGCCGAAGCGGGGCGTCGATGTTTTTT
CDR3 protein: CASSRSGASMFF

CDR3 length: 15
D gene: TRBD1
clone size: few
J gene: TRBJ2-1
V gene: TRBV30
CDR3 DNA: TGTGCCTGGAGTGCCGGGACAGCCCTCTACAATGAGCAGTTCTTC
CDR3 protein: CAWSAGTALYNEQFF